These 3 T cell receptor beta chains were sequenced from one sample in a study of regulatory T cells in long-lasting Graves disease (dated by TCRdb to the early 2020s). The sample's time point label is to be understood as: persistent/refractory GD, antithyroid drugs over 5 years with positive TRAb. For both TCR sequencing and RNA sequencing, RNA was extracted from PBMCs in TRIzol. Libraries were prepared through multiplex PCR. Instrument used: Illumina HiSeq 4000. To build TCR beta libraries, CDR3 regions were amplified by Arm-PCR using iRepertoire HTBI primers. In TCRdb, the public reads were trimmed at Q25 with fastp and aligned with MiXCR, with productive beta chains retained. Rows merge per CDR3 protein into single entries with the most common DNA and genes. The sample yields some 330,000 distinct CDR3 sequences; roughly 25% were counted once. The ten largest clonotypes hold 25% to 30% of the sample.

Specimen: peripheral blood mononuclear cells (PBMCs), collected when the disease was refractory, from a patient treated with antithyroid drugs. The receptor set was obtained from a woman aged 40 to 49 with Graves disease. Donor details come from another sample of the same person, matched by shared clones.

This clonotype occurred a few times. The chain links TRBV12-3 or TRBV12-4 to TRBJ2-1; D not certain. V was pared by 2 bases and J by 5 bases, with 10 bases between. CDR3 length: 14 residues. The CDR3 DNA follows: TGTGCCAGCAGTTTAAAGGTACTCCACAATGAGCAGTTCTTC. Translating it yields CASSLKVLHNEQFF.

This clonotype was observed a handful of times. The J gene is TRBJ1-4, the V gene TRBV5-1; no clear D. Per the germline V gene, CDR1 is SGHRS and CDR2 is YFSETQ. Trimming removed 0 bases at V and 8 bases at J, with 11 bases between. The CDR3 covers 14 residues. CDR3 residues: CASSLGSGEEKLFF. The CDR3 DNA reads TGCGCCAGCAGCTTGGGGTCCGGAGAAGAAAAACTGTTTTTT.

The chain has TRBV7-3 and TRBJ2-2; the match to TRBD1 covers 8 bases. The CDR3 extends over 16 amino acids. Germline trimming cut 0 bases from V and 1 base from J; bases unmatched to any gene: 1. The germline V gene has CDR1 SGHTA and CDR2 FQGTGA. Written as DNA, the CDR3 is TGTGCCAGCAGCTTAACTGGACAGGGGAACACCGGGGAGCTGTTTTTT. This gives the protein CASSLTGQGNTGELFF.